The 14 T cell receptor beta chains presented below share a single source sample, sequenced in a study of cytomegalovirus exposure and HLA in healthy donors. Amplification used 60 Vbeta primers and 13 Jbeta primers. The assay was immunoSEQ multiplex PCR, and TCRdb's table has in-frame clones only and misses some. The table includes some 99,000 clones, about 76% detected once. Material for sequencing was PBMCs. The receptors here all came from a woman aged 25 to 39 in good health and CMV-seronegative.

The chain has TRBV27 and TRBJ1-2; D not certain. Between the trimmed V and J ends, which lost 6 bases and 4 bases, there was a span of 21 bases. This CDR3 has 16 amino acids. Germline V gives CDR1 MNHEY, CDR2 SMNVEV (reference sequence). The CDR3 sequence is CASSRGERVGGYGYTF. The DNA of the CDR3 is TGTGCCAGCAGCCGTGGCGAGCGAGTGGGTGGCTATGGCTACACCTTC.

J is TRBJ2-1 and V is TRBV7-3, with 8 nucleotides matching TRBD2. V was clipped by 2 bases and J by 0 bases; unmatched bases: 3. This CDR3 region has 16 residues. Germline CDR1 reads SGHTA; CDR2 reads FQGTGA. CDR3 nucleotide sequence: TGTGCCAGCAGCTTACGGGGGGGGAGCTCCTACAATGAGCAGTTCTTC. Its translation is CASSLRGGSSYNEQFF.

The chain has TRBV18 and TRBJ1-2; the match to TRBD1 covers 10 bases. V dropped 2 bases and J dropped 6; count of bases not matched to a gene: 12. Germline CDR1 is KGHSH and CDR2 is LQKENI. This CDR3 is 17 amino acids long. The CDR3 coding sequence is TGTGCCAGCTCACCAAGACAGGGGGCGCTGGCAAGTCATGGCTACACCTTC. Its translation: CASSPRQGALASHGYTF.

The chain combines TRBV10-2 with TRBJ2-5, with 7 nucleotides matching TRBD2. The CDR3 totals 15 residues. CDR1 and CDR2 (germline): WSHSY, SAAADI. Trimming at V came to 6 bases and at J to 1 base, leaving 8 bases not matched to a gene. The chain's CDR3 is CASRGTTGPQETQYF. The CDR3 DNA reads TGCGCCAGCAGGGGGACTACGGGCCCCCAAGAGACCCAGTACTTC.

The chain links TRBV19 to TRBJ2-2; possible D gene TRBD2, 6 bases. The germline V gene has CDR1 LNHDA and CDR2 SQIVND (reference sequence). Deletions cut 7 bases from V and 4 bases from J, with 13 bases between. CDR3 length: 14 amino acids. Here the CDR3 DNA reads TGTGCCAGTATAGTCGGGAGCCTCACCGGGGAGCTGTTTTTT. Its translation: CASIVGSLTGELFF.

J is TRBJ2-5 and V is TRBV5-1, with D perhaps TRBD1 (5 bases). The J call may be incorrect, as the DNA end agrees better with TRBJ2-7. The CDR3 extends over 11 amino acids. The germline V gene has CDR1 SGHRS and CDR2 YFSETQ. CDR3 in amino acids: CASTLRGEQYF. In nucleotides, the CDR3 is TGCGCCAGCACCCTAAGGGGCGAGCAGTACTTC.

Turning to this clone: One end of the junction fails to match germline, which may point to a read error. The chain combines TRBV10-3 with TRBJ2-7, with 10 bases that match TRBD2. This CDR3 contains 15 residues. Per the germline V gene, CDR1 is ENHRY and CDR2 is SYGVKD. CDR3 loop: CAISQSGIAGGEQYF. CDR3 DNA sequence: TGTGCCATCAGTCAGTCGGGGATAGCGGGAGGCGAGCAGTACTTC.

The CDR3 sequence: CASSVLGGAYEQYF. The CDR3 nucleotides read TGTGCCAGCAGTGTGTTAGGGGGGGCCTACGAGCAGTACTTC. The chain uses TRBV2 and TRBJ2-7; possibly TRBD2 for D (7 bases). CDR1 is SNHLY, CDR2 FYNNEI, per germline. The CDR3 is 14 residues long. V lost 4 bases, J lost 2 bases, and 12 bases lay in between.

The chain has TRBV2 and TRBJ1-3; TRBD1 might be the D (5 bases). Germline V gene sequence: CDR1 SNHLY, CDR2 FYNNEI. This CDR3 has 14 amino acids. The V and J ends lost 6 bases and 0 bases respectively, with 9 bases between them. The CDR3 nucleotides are TGTGCCAGCAGACAGGTTCGCTCTGGAAACACCATATATTTT. Translating it yields CASRQVRSGNTIYF.

CDR3 in DNA: TGTGCCAGCAGCCCACTGGGCCGGGGACAGACTAACTACGAGCAGTACTTC. This translates into CASSPLGRGQTNYEQYF. The gene calls are TRBV7-9 and TRBJ2-7, with 7 nucleotides matching TRBD1. J gave up 3 bases and V 5 bases, and 16 bases lay outside the gene matches. Germline-derived CDR1 and CDR2 are SEHNR and FQNEAQ (reference sequence). The CDR3 loop spans 17 amino acids.

The chain is built from TRBV7-9 and TRBJ2-1, with D maybe TRBD2 (6 bases). CDR1 is SEHNR and CDR2 is FQNEAQ in the germline V gene (reference sequence). This CDR3 is built from 15 residues. With 4 bases removed from V and 4 bases from J, the gap between germline ends came to 14 bases. CDR3 coding DNA: TGTGCCAGCAGCTCTCGAAGGGACTTATACAATGAGCAGTTCTTC. It codes for CASSSRRDLYNEQFF.

In regard to this clone: The same CDR3 is also encoded by other DNA sequences in this sample. The J gene is TRBJ2-3, the V gene TRBV5-4; D unclear. Germline CDR1 is SGHNT and CDR2 is YYREEE (reference sequence). Trimming cost V 1 base and J 1 base, with 4 bases left between them. CDR3 size: 13 residues. CDR3 sequence: CASSLSGTDTQYF. The CDR3, as DNA: TGTGCCAGCAGCTTGTCAGGCACAGATACGCAGTATTTT.

The chain is built from TRBV18 and TRBJ2-5, with 7 bases identical to TRBD1. This CDR3 is built from 15 residues. Germline V gene sequence: CDR1 KGHSH, CDR2 LQKENI. The ends lost 1 base at V and 2 bases at J; junction bases unmatched: 4. CDR3 DNA sequence: TGTGCCAGCTCACCACAGGGACAGAAGCAAGAGACCCAGTACTTC. Translation: CASSPQGQKQETQYF.

The chain links TRBV5-1 to TRBJ2-1, with D possibly being TRBD2 (6 bases). This CDR3 has 16 amino acids. The germline V gene encodes CDR1 SGHRS and CDR2 YFSETQ. Trimming took off 3 bases at V and 3 bases at J, with 16 bases between the two ends. The CDR3 region is CASSSPRASDYNEQFF. As DNA, the CDR3 is TGCGCCAGCAGCTCCCCCAGGGCTAGCGACTACAATGAGCAGTTCTTC. The entire variable domain, with the rest obtained from reference TRBV5-1 and TRBJ2-1, is as follows: KAGVTQTPRYLIKTRGQQVTLSCSPISGHRSVSWYQQTPGQGLQFLFEYFSETQRNKGNFPGRFSGRQFSNSRSEMNVSTLELGDSALYLCASSSPRASDYNEQFFGPGTRLTVL.